The 24 T cell receptor beta chains presented below share a single source sample, sequenced in a study of CD8 T cells in ankylosing spondylitis (dated by TCRdb to 2016 to 2017). Libraries were built with 5' RACE. TCRdb records Illumina HiSeq 2500 as the sequencer. TCRdb reprocessed the public reads (quality trimming at Q25 with fastp, clone calling with MiXCR) and kept in-frame beta chains. Here each entry gathers all rows of one CDR3 protein and keeps the most common genes and DNA. The sample profile shows almost 250,000 distinct CDR3 sequences; roughly a third of them were found once. The leading ten clones occupy about 4.2% of the sample. Sample: blood, either unsorted or a sorted T cell fraction (not recorded which). The receptor source for this set is a male donor with ankylosing spondylitis or in good health (not recorded which).

This clonotype has just a few counts. The chain combines TRBV4-2 with TRBJ2-5; D is tentatively TRBD1 or TRBD2 (5 bases each). CDR1 LGHNA and CDR2 YNFKEQ come from the germline V gene. The CDR3 is 15 residues long. V lost 0 bases and J lost 7, with 15 bases in between. The CDR3 nucleotides are TGTGCCAGCAGCCAAGATCTTGGGGGTTCTGGGACCCAGTACTTC. Translated, it gives CASSQDLGGSGTQYF.

This clonotype has a handful of counts. V gene TRBV20-1 combines with J gene TRBJ2-3, with 14 bases that match TRBD2. Germline assignment: CDR1 DFQATT and CDR2 SNEGSKA (reference sequence). The junction had 12 bases not matched to a gene; V was cut back by 6 bases and J by 4 bases. The CDR3 runs 17 residues. The CDR3 nucleotides are TGCAGTGCCACCGGGACTAGCGGGGGACCCTCTCCAGATACGCAGTATTTT. Translating gives CSATGTSGGPSPDTQYF.

This rearrangement joins TRBV29-1 to TRBJ1-1, with a possible D match to TRBD1 (6 bases). Trimming took off 4 bases at V and 0 bases at J, with 9 bases between the two ends. The CDR3 runs to 13 residues. Germline CDR1 SQVTM, CDR2 ANQGSEA. The CDR3 sequence is CSVGTGLNTEAFF. The CDR3 nucleotides read TGCAGCGTTGGAACAGGGCTGAACACTGAAGCTTTCTTT.

This clonotype occurred a few times. The chain recombines TRBV5-1 with TRBJ2-5; the D gene is possibly TRBD1 (5 bases). The germline V gene encodes CDR1 SGHRS and CDR2 YFSETQ. Trimming shortened V by 2 bases and J by 8 bases, and 19 bases separated the two germline ends. The CDR3 consists of 15 residues. CDR3 nucleotides: TGCGCCAGCAGCTTCGGACAACCATCAAGAGATACCCAGTACTTC. It translates to CASSFGQPSRDTQYF. The whole variable domain, remainder taken from reference TRBV5-1 and TRBJ2-5, is KAGVTQTPRYLIKTRGQQVTLSCSPISGHRSVSWYQQTPGQGLQFLFEYFSETQRNKGNFPGRFSGRQFSNSRSEMNVSTLELGDSALYLCASSFGQPSRDTQYFGPGTRLLVL.

This chain links TRBV20-1 with TRBJ2-1, with D perhaps matching TRBD1 or TRBD2 (5 bases each). Germline V gene data show CDR1 as DFQATT and CDR2 as SNEGSKA (reference sequence). This CDR3 comprises 15 residues. Trimming shortened V by 6 bases and J by 3 bases, and 18 bases separated the two germline ends. The DNA for the CDR3 is TGCAGTGCCCAGCTCCCGGGACCCTTCTACAATGAGCAGTTCTTC. It translates to CSAQLPGPFYNEQFF.

V gene TRBV10-1 combines with J gene TRBJ2-3, with TRBD1 matching over 8 bases. Per germline, CDR1 WNHNN and CDR2 SYGVQD (reference sequence). The CDR3 consists of 15 residues. Losses at the gene ends were 2 bases for V and 0 bases for J; bases not matched to a gene: 1. The CDR3 nucleotides read TGCGCCAGCAGTGAGGACAGGGGCAGCACAGATACGCAGTATTTT. It translates to CASSEDRGSTDTQYF.

Many counts were recorded for this clonotype. CDR3 sequence reads: CSARDLLTGELFF. The DNA for the CDR3 is TGCAGTGCTAGAGATCTTCTCACCGGGGAGCTGTTTTTT. The chain couples TRBV20-1 to TRBJ2-2, with D unresolved. V was clipped by 0 bases and J by 4 bases, with 6 bases between them. The CDR3 has 13 residues. Germline loops: CDR1 DFQATT, CDR2 SNEGSKA (reference sequence).

This clonotype occurred a few times. The V gene is TRBV20-1, the J gene TRBJ1-6; 8 bases are a match to TRBD1. The CDR3 runs 19 residues. Germline CDR1 reads DFQATT; CDR2 reads SNEGSKA (reference sequence). The V and J ends lost 1 base and 7 bases, in that order; junction bases with no gene match: 18. For the CDR3, the DNA is TGCAGTGCTAGAGGAGACAGGGGCGAGGTGAGCGGAACGAATTCACCCCTCCACTTT. It translates to CSARGDRGEVSGTNSPLHF.

This clonotype was detected only a few times. This chain connects TRBV20-1 to TRBJ2-5; D unclear. The CDR3 covers 14 residues. Germline V gene lookup returns CDR1 DFQATT and CDR2 SNEGSKA (reference sequence). Deletions cut 1 base from V and 5 bases from J, with 14 bases between. The CDR3 DNA reads TGCAGTGCTAGAGTTCACAGCTCTAGGGAGACCCAGTACTTC. Its protein product is CSARVHSSRETQYF.

Only a few counts were recorded for this clonotype. The J gene is TRBJ1-1, the V gene TRBV4-1, with D possibly TRBD1 on 5 matching bases. In germline, CDR1 is MGHRA, CDR2 YSYEKL. The CDR3 totals 13 residues. The V and J ends lost 1 base and 9 bases respectively, with 12 bases between them. CDR3 DNA sequence: TGCGCCAGCAGCCAAGTAACAGGTGCCAAAGCTTTCTTT. As protein: CASSQVTGAKAFF.

This rearrangement joins TRBV20-1 to TRBJ2-5; TRBD2 agrees at 10 bases. This CDR3 spans 17 amino acids. The germline V gene encodes CDR1 DFQATT and CDR2 SNEGSKA (reference sequence). V dropped 0 bases and J dropped 2; count of bases not matched to a gene: 9. CDR3 DNA sequence: TGCAGTGCTAGAGATTGGCTAGCGGGGGCCTGGCAAGAGACCCAGTACTTC. This gives the protein CSARDWLAGAWQETQYF.

In regard to this clonotype: At one of its ends the junction is not consistent with the germline gene, which may arise from a read error. The chain employs TRBV7-7 and TRBJ2-5; D not certain. CDR3 size: 14 residues. From germline, CDR1 is SSHAT and CDR2 FNYEAQ (reference sequence). The CDR3 is CASSLVGNQETQYF. The CDR3 coding sequence is TGTGCTAGCAGCTTAGTGGGGAACCAAGAGACCCAGTACTTC.

This clonotype has just a few counts. V gene TRBV20-1 combines with J gene TRBJ2-4; D tentatively reads TRBD1 or TRBD2 (6 bases each). With 3 bases removed from V and 2 bases from J, the gap between germline ends came to 14 bases. Germline values: CDR1 DFQATT, CDR2 SNEGSKA (reference sequence). CDR3 length equals 15 residues. The CDR3 bases are TGCAGTGCTAGTACGAGGGGGGCGACCAAAAACATTCAGTACTTC. This sequence encodes CSASTRGATKNIQYF.

This rearrangement joins TRBV28 to TRBJ1-1; D is ambiguous. Germline CDR1 is MDHEN and CDR2 is SYDVKM. Trimming took off 6 bases at V and 4 bases at J, with 18 bases between the two ends. The CDR3 loop spans 15 amino acids. CDR3 in amino acids: CASSPSGLGGTEAFF. The CDR3 DNA follows: TGTGCCAGCAGCCCGTCGGGGTTGGGAGGCACTGAAGCTTTCTTT.

The chain combines TRBV29-1 with TRBJ2-1; D gene unclear. The CDR3 runs 11 residues. CDR1 is SQVTM and CDR2 is ANQGSEA in the germline V gene. V shed 5 bases and J shed 2 bases, with 4 bases lying between them. CDR3 sequence reads: CSVNAYNEQFF. Written as DNA, the CDR3 is TGCAGCGTTAACGCCTACAATGAGCAGTTCTTC.

The gene calls are TRBV7-3 and TRBJ2-3; D is unclear. CDR3 length: 15 residues. Germline CDR1 SGHTA, CDR2 FQGTGA. The V end was cut by 4 bases, the J end by 1 base, with 12 bases between. In DNA, the CDR3 is TGTGCCAGCAGCTCAGATGGTTGGGGCACAGATACGCAGTATTTT. Its translation: CASSSDGWGTDTQYF. The full variable domain, rest sourced from reference TRBV7-3 and TRBJ2-3, is GAGVSQTPSNKVTEKGKYVELRCDPISGHTALYWYRQSLGQGPEFLIYFQGTGAADDSGLPNDRFFAVRPEGSVSTLKIQRTERGDSAVYLCASSSDGWGTDTQYFGPGTRLTVL.

The rearrangement links TRBV29-1 to TRBJ1-1, with TRBD1 matching 9 bases. This CDR3 spans 16 amino acids. CDR1 SQVTM and CDR2 ANQGSEA come from the germline V gene. J gave up 5 bases and V 3 bases, and 13 bases lay outside the gene matches. DNA for the CDR3: TGCAGCGTTGAGTGGGACAGGGCCGCATATAGAACTGAAGCTTTCTTT. Translated: CSVEWDRAAYRTEAFF.

This clonotype was picked up a small number of times. The chain links TRBV12-3 or TRBV12-4 to TRBJ2-3; D unresolved. This CDR3 is 13 amino acids long. V dropped 6 bases and J dropped 0 bases, with 7 bases sitting between them. CDR3 residues: CASSYTSTDTQYF. In nucleotides, the CDR3 is TGTGCCAGCAGCTATACTAGCACAGATACGCAGTATTTT.

This clonotype occurred a few times. The chain recombines TRBV6-5 with TRBJ1-1; TRBD1 might be the D (6 bases). Germline V gives CDR1 MNHEY, CDR2 SVGAGI. Trimming stripped 0 bases from V and 4 bases from J, with 15 bases between. The CDR3 has 16 residues. CDR3 sequence (DNA): TGTGCCAGCAGTTACTCGGGGCAGGGGACGGCCACTGAAGCTTTCTTT. Translation: CASSYSGQGTATEAFF.

This clonotype has at least ten counts. The V call is TRBV12-3 or TRBV12-4, the J call TRBJ2-7, with unresolved D. V was shortened by 4 bases and J by 3 bases, with 4 bases between the two germline ends. CDR3 length: 11 residues. The CDR3 loop is CASSSYYEQYF. DNA for the CDR3: TGTGCCAGCAGTTCGTACTACGAGCAGTACTTC.

There are a few counts of this clonotype. The rearrangement links TRBV6-1 to TRBJ2-7; D call uncertain. The length of the CDR3 is 13 residues. Germline V gene data show CDR1 as MNHNS and CDR2 as SASEGT. V was shortened by 7 bases and J by 0 bases, with 10 bases between the two germline ends. Here the CDR3 DNA reads TGTGCCAGCACCGGGCGCAGCTCCTACGAGCAGTACTTC. Residues: CASTGRSSYEQYF.

A few counts support this clonotype. The genes are TRBV6-5 and TRBJ2-7; no reliable D call. Germline assignment: CDR1 MNHEY and CDR2 SVGAGI. The CDR3 loop spans 14 amino acids. Deletions cut 0 bases from V and 3 bases from J, with 9 bases between. The CDR3 protein is CASSYSSRDYEQYF. The CDR3 nucleotides are TGTGCCAGCAGTTACTCGAGTAGGGACTACGAGCAGTACTTC.

CDR3 sequence: CATGAGKQFF. The CDR3 DNA follows: TGTGCCACCGGGGCAGGGAAGCAGTTCTTC. This rearrangement joins TRBV10-3 to TRBJ2-1; D may match TRBD1 or TRBD2 (5 bases each). Trimming removed 10 bases at V and 11 bases at J, with 12 bases between. This CDR3 is 10 amino acids long. The germline CDR1 and CDR2 sequences are ENHRY and SYGVKD.

In this sample, this clonotype turned up once. This chain joins TRBV28 and TRBJ2-2; TRBD2 aligns across 9 bases. CDR3 length: 15 amino acids. The germline V gene has CDR1 MDHEN and CDR2 SYDVKM. V shed 3 bases, J shed 6 bases, and the junction held 5 bases outside the gene matches. CDR3 in DNA: TGTGCCAGCAGTTTGTTAGCGGGGGATCCCGGGGAGCTGTTTTTT. It codes for CASSLLAGDPGELFF.